Below, 9 T cell receptor beta chains from the same sample are listed, as sequenced in a study of blood T cells in healthy people across ages. It was with a sample-barcoded 5' primer and a J-beta primer mix that a second PCR of roughly 7 to 12 cycles was run. TCRdb used MiXCR to reprocess the 5' RACE reads, holding one entry per CDR3 protein. The profile covers approximately 1,000,000 distinct CDR3 sequences, with 35% to 40% appearing a single time and less than 15% taken by the ten largest. Sequencing was performed on blood. These receptors all stem from a man aged 18 to 29 in good health.

In the case of this clonotype: A much more abundant neighbour one base away suggests this may be a read error. The chain couples TRBV3-1 to TRBJ1-6, with TRBD1 matching 7 bases. Germline V gene data show CDR1 as LGHDT and CDR2 as YNNKEL (reference sequence). This CDR3 region has 15 residues. CDR3 protein: CAGSQEGQNNSPLHF. For the CDR3, the DNA is TGTGCCGGCAGCCAGGAGGGACAGAATAATTCACCCCTCCACTTT. The full variable domain, rest sourced from reference TRBV3-1 and TRBJ1-6, is DTAVSQTPKYLVTQMGNDKSIKCEQNLGHDTMYWYKQDSKKFLKIMFSYNNKELIINETVPNRFSPKSPDKAHLNLHINSLELGDSAVYFCAGSQEGQNNSPLHFGNGTRLTVT.

This clonotype has just a few counts. The chain combines TRBV12-3 or TRBV12-4 with TRBJ1-2; tentatively, D is TRBD1 (5 bases). CDR3 length: 14 amino acids. The germline V and J ends were trimmed by 7 bases and 6 bases, with 18 bases remaining between them. Here the CDR3 reads CASIYTTGVDGYTF. CDR3 DNA: TGTGCCAGCATCTACACGACGGGGGTGGATGGCTACACCTTC.

This chain uses TRBV7-2 with TRBJ1-1, with 9 bases fitting TRBD1. The CDR3 extends over 15 amino acids. With 4 bases clipped from V and 7 bases from J, the junction kept 10 bases outside the gene matches. Germline V gene lookup returns CDR1 SGHTA and CDR2 FQGNSA. The CDR3 DNA sequence: TGTGCCAGCAGCTCACCCGGGACAGGGTTGGGTGAAGCTTTCTTT. This codes for CASSSPGTGLGEAFF. The variable domain in full, completed from reference TRBV7-2 and TRBJ1-1, reads GAGVSQSPSNKVTEKGKDVELRCDPISGHTALYWYRQSLGQGLEFLIYFQGNSAPDKSGLPSDRFSAERTGGSVSTLTIQRTQQEDSAVYLCASSSPGTGLGEAFFGQGTRLTVV.

The chain couples TRBV6-2 or TRBV6-3 to TRBJ2-7; 8 bases agree with TRBD1. The end of the DNA aligns better with TRBJ2-5, so the J call may be wrong. Germline assignment: CDR1 MNHEY and CDR2 SVGEGT. The CDR3 runs to 15 residues. The CDR3 DNA reads as TGTGCCAGCAGTTACTCGACAGGGGATTTGGAGACCCAGTACTTC. It yields the protein CASSYSTGDLETQYF.

This chain uses TRBV6-2 or TRBV6-3 with TRBJ2-1, with D possibly matching TRBD1 (6 bases). The V end lost 5 bases, the J end lost 0 bases, and 14 bases lay between the germline ends. CDR1 and CDR2 from the germline V gene are MNHEY and SVGEGT. The CDR3 runs to 16 residues. CDR3 nucleotides: TGTGCCAGCAGTAGACTCCAGGGGTTCTCCTACAATGAGCAGTTCTTC. This sequence encodes CASSRLQGFSYNEQFF.

This clonotype was recorded a few times. The chain carries TRBV12-3 or TRBV12-4 and TRBJ1-2, with D unresolved. Trimming pared 3 bases from V and 8 bases from J, leaving 10 bases between. The CDR3 covers 12 residues. The DNA of the CDR3 is TGTGCCAGCAGTTTCGCAGTCAGGGGCTACACCTTC. Translation gives CASSFAVRGYTF.

In its sample, this clonotype was seen many times. In DNA, the CDR3 is TGCGCCAGCAGCCAAGATGGTTTTGGGACAGGGGCTAACTATGGCTACACCTTC. It specifies CASSQDGFGTGANYGYTF. The genes are TRBV4-3 and TRBJ1-2; 10 bases are a match to TRBD1. This CDR3 contains 18 residues. Germline V lookup: CDR1 LGHNA, CDR2 YSLEER. J was trimmed by 0 bases and V by 0 bases; bases with no gene match: 7.

The V gene is TRBV2, the J gene TRBJ1-1; no clear D gene. The CDR3 has 14 amino acids. CDR1 is SNHLY and CDR2 is FYNNEI in the germline V gene. V was shortened by 3 bases and J by 4 bases, with 12 bases between the two germline ends. CDR3 bases: TGTGCCAGCAGTGAGGAGTCGGGGTCCACTGAAGCTTTCTTT. It is translated as CASSEESGSTEAFF.

The chain recombines TRBV3-1 with TRBJ2-1, with D unclear. The germline gives CDR1 LGHDT, CDR2 YNNKEL (reference sequence). Trimming took 2 bases from V and 8 from J, leaving 10 bases between them. The CDR3 covers 13 residues. CDR3 amino acids: CASSQTNEYEQFF. CDR3 coding DNA: TGTGCCAGCAGCCAAACTAACGAGTATGAGCAGTTCTTC.